Listed here are 17 T cell receptor beta chains from one sample, sequenced in a study of blood T cell repertoires in COVID-19. Method: immunoSEQ multiplex PCR; TCRdb's copy keeps in-frame clones and lacks some. The sample lists about 230,000 clones; around four fifths were seen once. The sequenced sample was peripheral blood. These receptors were obtained from an elderly woman with active or convalescent COVID-19.

V is TRBV30 and J is TRBJ2-2, with D perhaps TRBD2 (6 bases). This CDR3 has 15 amino acids. Trimming stripped 8 bases from V and 8 bases from J, with 24 bases between. Germline lookup yields CDR1 GTSNPN and CDR2 SVGIG (reference sequence). The CDR3 sequence is CAGNRDFRAWGELFF. As DNA, the CDR3 is TGTGCCGGAAACCGGGACTTCCGAGCGTGGGGGGAGCTGTTTTTT.

This chain joins TRBV5-1 and TRBJ2-7, with D hard to call. Trimming took off 2 bases at V and 0 bases at J, with 6 bases between the two ends. CDR3 length: 13 amino acids. Germline V gene data show CDR1 as SGHRS and CDR2 as YFSETQ. In DNA form, the CDR3 reads TGCGCCAGCAGCTTTGAGCCCTCCTACGAGCAGTACTTC. This codes for CASSFEPSYEQYF.

The rearrangement links TRBV11-2 to TRBJ2-3; maybe TRBD2 (6 bases). The germline V gene encodes CDR1 SGHAT and CDR2 FQNNGV. Trimming removed 5 bases at V and 4 bases at J, with 19 bases between. The CDR3 extends over 16 amino acids. The CDR3 nucleotides are TGTGCCAGCAGCGCAGTCGGGGGTTTTAGGGCAGATACGCAGTATTTT. It codes for CASSAVGGFRADTQYF. Filled out from reference TRBV11-2 and TRBJ2-3, the complete variable domain reads EAGVAQSPRYKIIEKRQSVAFWCNPISGHATLYWYQQILGQGPKLLIQFQNNGVVDDSQLPKDRFSAERLKGVDSTLKIQPAKLEDSAVYLCASSAVGGFRADTQYFGPGTRLTVL.

The V and J genes are TRBV6-1 and TRBJ2-3; 7 nucleotides align to TRBD1. Germline V gene sequence: CDR1 MNHNS, CDR2 SASEGT. CDR3 length: 14 residues. The V segment lost 3 bases and the J segment 8 bases; nucleotides outside the gene matches: 8. The CDR3 reads CASSDVGQAGTQYF. The CDR3 coding sequence is TGTGCCAGCAGTGACGTCGGACAGGCGGGTACGCAGTATTTT.

The rearrangement joins TRBV5-5 to TRBJ1-6, with a weak D call TRBD1 (6 bases). Germline V gene lookup returns CDR1 SGHKS and CDR2 YYEKEE (reference sequence). V was trimmed by 1 base and J by 5 bases, leaving 13 bases between them. CDR3 length equals 16 residues. The CDR3 DNA is TGTGCCAGCAGCTTGCACACAGGGACGAATAATTCACCCCTCCACTTT. Amino acids: CASSLHTGTNNSPLHF.

The chain recombines TRBV18 with TRBJ2-4; no reliable D call. The germline V and J ends were trimmed by 3 bases and 0 bases, with 12 bases remaining between them. The germline CDR1 and CDR2 sequences are KGHSH and LQKENI. The CDR3 has 16 amino acids. CDR3 sequence reads: CASSPPRSLAKNIQYF. The DNA of the CDR3 is TGTGCCAGCTCACCGCCGAGAAGTCTAGCCAAAAACATTCAGTACTTC.

The chain uses TRBV28 and TRBJ2-7; 7 bases are a match to TRBD1. Germline CDR1 MDHEN, CDR2 SYDVKM. The CDR3 totals 14 residues. The V segment lost 8 bases and the J segment 3 bases; nucleotides outside the gene matches: 10. This CDR3 reads CASRLGQRSYEQYF. The CDR3 nucleotides read TGTGCCAGCCGCCTGGGACAGAGAAGCTACGAGCAGTACTTC.

As concerns this clone: A junction end diverges from the germline sequence, so it may reflect a read error. The rearrangement joins TRBV7-7 to TRBJ2-2; TRBD2 aligns across 9 bases. Germline lookup yields CDR1 SSHAT and CDR2 FNYEAQ (reference sequence). The CDR3 covers 14 residues. CDR3 in DNA: TGTGCTAGCAGCTTAGAAGCGGGGGGTCGCGAGCTGTTTTTT. It encodes CASSLEAGGRELFF.

The chain combines TRBV2 with TRBJ1-4; the D gene is possibly TRBD1 (5 bases). CDR1 is SNHLY, CDR2 FYNNEI, per germline. The germline V and J ends were trimmed by 6 bases and 0 bases, with 11 bases remaining between them. The CDR3 contains 15 residues. The DNA of the CDR3 is TGTGCCAGCAGCCAGGGTCTCGCAACTAATGAAAAACTGTTTTTT. It is translated as CASSQGLATNEKLFF.

The rearrangement links TRBV20-1 to TRBJ2-3, with D unresolved. Germline lookup yields CDR1 DFQATT and CDR2 SNEGSKA (reference sequence). The CDR3 has 10 residues. V lost 4 bases and J 6 bases, leaving 5 bases between the germline ends. The CDR3 bases are TGCAGTGCTAACGAGGATACGCAGTATTTT. The encoded protein is CSANEDTQYF.

The rearrangement links TRBV19 to TRBJ2-3; possible D gene TRBD1, 6 bases. CDR1 LNHDA and CDR2 SQIVND come from the germline V gene (reference sequence). The ends were cut back, 6 bases at V and 2 bases at J, with 15 bases in the middle. The CDR3 has 15 residues. The CDR3 protein is CASSSDSRTTDTQYF. The CDR3 DNA reads TGTGCCAGTAGCTCGGACAGCCGCACCACAGATACGCAGTATTTT.

This clone was recorded once. The chain links TRBV30 to TRBJ2-1; TRBD1 agrees at 10 bases. CDR1 GTSNPN and CDR2 SVGIG come from the germline V gene (reference sequence). The CDR3 totals 16 residues. J gave up 10 bases and V 2 bases, and 14 bases lay outside the gene matches. The DNA of the CDR3 is TGTGCCTGGAGTCCTTGGGACAGGGGATCCCAACGGGAGCAGTTCTTC. Residues: CAWSPWDRGSQREQFF.

The gene calls are TRBV6-6 and TRBJ2-2, with 7 bases aligning to TRBD1. Germline V gene data show CDR1 as MNHNY and CDR2 as SVGAGI (reference sequence). The length of the CDR3 is 15 residues. V lost 6 bases and J lost 8; bases outside the gene matches: 12. CDR3 DNA sequence: TGTGCCAGCAGCATCGGACAGGCAACAAGGGGGGAGCTGTTTTTT. As protein: CASSIGQATRGELFF.

This chain joins TRBV11-3 and TRBJ2-7, with D perhaps matching TRBD2 (5 bases). This CDR3 has 15 amino acids. Germline values: CDR1 SGHNT, CDR2 YENEEA. The germline V and J ends were trimmed by 1 base and 3 bases, with 13 bases remaining between them. The chain's CDR3 is CASSLGTGGGYEQYF. DNA for the CDR3: TGTGCCAGCAGCTTAGGAACCGGCGGAGGCTACGAGCAGTACTTC.

The V call is TRBV4-3, the J call TRBJ2-7, with TRBD1 identical over 9 bases. The CDR3 totals 15 residues. Per germline, CDR1 LGHNA and CDR2 YSLEER. V lost 4 bases and J lost 0; bases outside the gene matches: 4. In nucleotides, the CDR3 is TGCGCCAGCAGCCGAACGGGACAGGGCTCCTACGAGCAGTACTTC. Translated, it gives CASSRTGQGSYEQYF.

This chain joins TRBV5-4 and TRBJ1-2; no clear D gene. Trimming pared 6 bases from V and 5 bases from J, leaving 17 bases between. CDR1 SGHNT and CDR2 YYREEE come from the germline V gene (reference sequence). This CDR3 comprises 14 residues. The CDR3 DNA sequence: TGTGCCAGCAAATTCGGGATTCAGGAATATGGCTACACCTTC. Amino acid sequence: CASKFGIQEYGYTF.

The chain links TRBV7-2 to TRBJ2-7, with 7 positions matching TRBD1. J gave up 2 bases and V 5 bases, and 9 bases lay outside the gene matches. The V gene's germline CDR1 is SGHTA and CDR2 FQGNSA. This CDR3 contains 15 residues. The CDR3 here is CASSHNDRATYEQYF. CDR3 sequence (DNA): TGTGCCAGCAGCCATAATGACAGGGCTACCTACGAGCAGTACTTC.